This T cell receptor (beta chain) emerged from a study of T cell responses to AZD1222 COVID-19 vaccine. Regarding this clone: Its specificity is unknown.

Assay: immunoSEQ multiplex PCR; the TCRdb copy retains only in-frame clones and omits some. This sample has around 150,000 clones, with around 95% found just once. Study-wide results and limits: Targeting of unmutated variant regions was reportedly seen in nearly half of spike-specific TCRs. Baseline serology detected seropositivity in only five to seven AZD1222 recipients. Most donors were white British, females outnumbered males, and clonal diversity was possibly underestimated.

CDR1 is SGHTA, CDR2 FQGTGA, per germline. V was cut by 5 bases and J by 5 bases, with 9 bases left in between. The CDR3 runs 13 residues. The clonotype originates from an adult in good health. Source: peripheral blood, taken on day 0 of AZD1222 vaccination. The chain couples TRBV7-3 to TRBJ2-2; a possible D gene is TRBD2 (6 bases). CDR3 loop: CASSQRETGELFF. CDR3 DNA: TGTGCCAGCAGCCAACGGGAGACCGGGGAGCTGTTTTTT.